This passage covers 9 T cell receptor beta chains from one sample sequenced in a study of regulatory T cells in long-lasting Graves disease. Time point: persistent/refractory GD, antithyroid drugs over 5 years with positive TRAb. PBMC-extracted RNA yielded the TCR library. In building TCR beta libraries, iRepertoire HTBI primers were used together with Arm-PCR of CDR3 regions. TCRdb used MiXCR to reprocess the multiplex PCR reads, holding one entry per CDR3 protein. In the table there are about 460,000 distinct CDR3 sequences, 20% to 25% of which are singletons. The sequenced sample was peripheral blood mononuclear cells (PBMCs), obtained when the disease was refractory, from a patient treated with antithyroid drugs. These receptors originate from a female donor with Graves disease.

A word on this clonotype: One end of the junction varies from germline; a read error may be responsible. CDR3 region: CAWSTRWMDQAQHF. Here the CDR3 DNA reads TGTGCCTGGAGTACTAGGTGGATGGATCAGGCCCAGCATTTT. J is TRBJ1-5 and V is TRBV30; D not certain. Germline V gene lookup returns CDR1 GTSNPN and CDR2 SVGIG (reference sequence). The CDR3 is made up of 14 amino acids.

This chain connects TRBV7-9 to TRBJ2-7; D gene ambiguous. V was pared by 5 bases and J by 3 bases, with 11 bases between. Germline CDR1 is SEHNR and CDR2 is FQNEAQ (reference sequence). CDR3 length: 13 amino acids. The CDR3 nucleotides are TGTGCCAGCAGCCCTCAAAGCTTCTACGAGCAGTACTTC. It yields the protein CASSPQSFYEQYF.

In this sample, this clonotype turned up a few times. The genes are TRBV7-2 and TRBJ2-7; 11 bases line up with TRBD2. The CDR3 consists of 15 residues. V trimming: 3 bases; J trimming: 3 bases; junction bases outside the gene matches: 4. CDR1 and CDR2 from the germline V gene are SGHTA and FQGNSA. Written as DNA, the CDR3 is TGTGCCAGCAGCTTTCCGACTAGCGGGAACTACGAGCAGTACTTC. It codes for CASSFPTSGNYEQYF.

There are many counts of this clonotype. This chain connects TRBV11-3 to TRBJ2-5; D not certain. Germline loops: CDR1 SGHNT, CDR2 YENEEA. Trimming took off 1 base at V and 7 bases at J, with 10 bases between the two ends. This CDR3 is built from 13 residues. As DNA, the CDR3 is TGTGCCAGCAGCTTAGTCCAAACTACGACCCAGTACTTC. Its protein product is CASSLVQTTTQYF.

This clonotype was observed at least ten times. The CDR3 spells CSPGQGHEQYF. The CDR3 DNA reads as TGCAGCCCGGGACAGGGCCACGAGCAGTACTTC. The rearrangement links TRBV20-1 to TRBJ2-7; 9 positions agree with TRBD1. Germline CDR1 is DFQATT and CDR2 is SNEGSKA (reference sequence). The CDR3 extends over 11 amino acids.

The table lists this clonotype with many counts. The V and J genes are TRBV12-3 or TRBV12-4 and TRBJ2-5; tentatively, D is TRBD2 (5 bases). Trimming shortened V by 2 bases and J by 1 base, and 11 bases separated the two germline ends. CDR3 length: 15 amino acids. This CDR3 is CASSLSPGGQETQYF. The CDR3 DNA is TGTGCCAGCAGTTTAAGCCCAGGAGGCCAAGAGACCCAGTACTTC.

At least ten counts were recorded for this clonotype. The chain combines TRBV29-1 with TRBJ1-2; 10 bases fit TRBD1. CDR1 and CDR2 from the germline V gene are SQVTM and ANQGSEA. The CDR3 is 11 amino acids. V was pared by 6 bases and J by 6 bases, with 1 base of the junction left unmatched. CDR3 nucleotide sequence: TGCAGCGTCGGACAGGGGGATGGCTACACCTTC. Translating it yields CSVGQGDGYTF.

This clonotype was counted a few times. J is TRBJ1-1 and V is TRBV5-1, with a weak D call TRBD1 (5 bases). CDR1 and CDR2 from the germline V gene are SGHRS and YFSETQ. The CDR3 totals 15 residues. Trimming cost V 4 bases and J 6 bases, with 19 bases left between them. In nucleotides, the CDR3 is TGCGCCAGCAGCCTCCGGGGGGGAGTCACTTCTGAAGCTTTCTTT. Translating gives CASSLRGGVTSEAFF.

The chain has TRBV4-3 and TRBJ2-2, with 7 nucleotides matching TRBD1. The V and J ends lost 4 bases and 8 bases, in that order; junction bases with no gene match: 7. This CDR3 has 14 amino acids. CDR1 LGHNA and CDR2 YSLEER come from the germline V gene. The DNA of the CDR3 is TGCGCCAGCAGCCTCAACAGGGGCTTTGGGGAGCTGTTTTTT. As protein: CASSLNRGFGELFF.